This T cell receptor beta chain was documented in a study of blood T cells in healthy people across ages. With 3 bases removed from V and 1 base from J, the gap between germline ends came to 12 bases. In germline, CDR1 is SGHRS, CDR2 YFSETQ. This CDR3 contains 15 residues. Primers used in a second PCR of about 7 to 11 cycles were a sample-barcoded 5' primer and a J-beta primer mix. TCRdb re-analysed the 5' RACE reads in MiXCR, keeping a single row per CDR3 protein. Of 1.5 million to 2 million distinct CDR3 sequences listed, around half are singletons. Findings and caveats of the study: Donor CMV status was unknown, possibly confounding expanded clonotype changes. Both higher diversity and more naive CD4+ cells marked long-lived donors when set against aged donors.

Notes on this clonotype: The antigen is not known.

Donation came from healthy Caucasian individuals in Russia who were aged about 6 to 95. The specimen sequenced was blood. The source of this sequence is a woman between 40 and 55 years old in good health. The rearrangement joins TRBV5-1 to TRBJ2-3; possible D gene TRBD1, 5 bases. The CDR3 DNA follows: TGCGCCAGCAGCTCTTCAGGGTTCGGCACAGATACGCAGTATTTT. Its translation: CASSSSGFGTDTQYF.